This T cell receptor beta chain was profiled in a study of control samples from healthy donors and cancer patients. Here immunoSEQ multiplex PCR was the method, and the copy in TCRdb shows in-frame clones only, minus some. The sample has 120,000 or so clones; more than 70% are singletons. The CDR3 contains 13 residues. The V end was cut by 4 bases, the J end by 7 bases, with 13 bases between. Sequenced sample: blood. The TCR comes from a man aged 55 to 70 in good health. V gene TRBV12-3 or TRBV12-4 combines with J gene TRBJ1-2; D uncertain. This CDR3 is CASSSGRLGGYTF. The CDR3 bases are TGTGCCAGCAGTTCGGGCCGCCTAGGTGGCTACACCTTC.